Presented here are 26 T cell receptor beta chains from one specimen sequenced in a study of radiotherapy plus CTLA-4 blockade in lung cancer. Repertoires were generated with immunoSEQ multiplex PCR, while TCRdb's copy carries only in-frame clones and drops some. The table lists about 41,000 clones, 65% to 85% of them singletons. Sequenced material: peripheral blood, taken from a patient treated with radiotherapy plus ipilimumab. The receptors originated from a human donor with non-small cell lung cancer who had stable disease on radiotherapy plus ipilimumab.

The table lists this clone with a few counts. The chain has TRBV7-2 and TRBJ1-6; perhaps TRBD1 as D (5 bases). CDR1 and CDR2 from the germline V gene are SGHTA and FQGNSA. This CDR3 has 14 residues. V was shortened by 7 bases and J by 7 bases, with 14 bases between the two germline ends. The CDR3 sequence is CASTQLGGNSPLHF. The CDR3 region has the DNA TGTGCCAGCACCCAACTCGGGGGAAATTCACCCCTCCACTTT.

CDR3 DNA: TGTGCCATCAAGACCGAAGGGGGTTCACCCCTCCACTTT. Residues: CAIKTEGGSPLHF. The chain carries TRBV10-3 and TRBJ1-6; tentative D call: TRBD1 (6 bases). The CDR3 extends over 13 amino acids. In germline, CDR1 is ENHRY, CDR2 SYGVKD. V lost 7 bases and J lost 9, with 13 bases in between.

The chain uses TRBV13 and TRBJ2-3; the D is unclear. The V gene lost 4 bases and the J gene lost 0 bases, with 8 bases spanning the gap. The CDR3 is made up of 14 amino acids. Germline values: CDR1 PRHDT, CDR2 FYEKMQ (reference sequence). The CDR3 sequence is CASSSSPSTDTQYF. The CDR3 DNA reads TGTGCCAGCAGCTCAAGTCCTAGCACAGATACGCAGTATTTT.

V gene TRBV5-4 combines with J gene TRBJ2-1; TRBD1 or TRBD2 may be the D gene (5 bases each). The CDR3 has 12 amino acids. V gave up 0 bases and J gave up 14 bases, with 12 bases separating them. The V gene's germline CDR1 is SGHNT and CDR2 YYREEE (reference sequence). CDR3 DNA sequence: TGTGCCAGCAGCTTGGACTACCTGGGGGAGTTCTTC. As protein: CASSLDYLGEFF.

The CDR3 DNA reads as TGTGCCAGCAGTGTCGGACTAGCGGGGGGCACAGATACGCAGTATTTT. It yields the protein CASSVGLAGGTDTQYF. This rearrangement joins TRBV6-1 to TRBJ2-3; 13 bases line up with TRBD2. Germline assignment: CDR1 MNHNS and CDR2 SASEGT. V trimming: 4 bases; J trimming: 1 base; junction bases outside the gene matches: 2. The CDR3 consists of 16 residues.

CDR3 coding DNA: TGTGCCACCAGCAGAGATTTAGGGCAGGGAGCTTCACCCCTCCACTTT. Protein sequence: CATSRDLGQGASPLHF. The rearrangement joins TRBV15 to TRBJ1-6, with D possibly TRBD1 on 5 matching bases. Trimming removed 0 bases at V and 9 bases at J, with 15 bases between. Germline V gene sequence: CDR1 LNHNV, CDR2 YYDKDF (reference sequence). This CDR3 comprises 16 residues.

The chain has TRBV7-2 and TRBJ2-1; 8 nucleotides line up with TRBD2. Germline CDR1 SGHTA, CDR2 FQGNSA. Trimming removed 1 base from V and 0 bases from J; junction bases left unmatched: 5. This CDR3 has 17 amino acids. The CDR3 reads CASSLVGGGTSYNEQFF. In DNA, the CDR3 is TGTGCCAGCAGCTTAGTTGGCGGGGGGACCTCCTACAATGAGCAGTTCTTC.

The chain employs TRBV11-2 and TRBJ2-1; 8 bases match TRBD1. Germline V gene sequence: CDR1 SGHAT, CDR2 FQNNGV. The CDR3 contains 15 residues. J was trimmed by 6 bases and V by 5 bases; bases with no gene match: 9. CDR3 in DNA: TGTGCCAGCAGCGTCCCCGGACAGGGTCGCAATGAGCAGTTCTTC. Its protein is CASSVPGQGRNEQFF.

This clone was seen more than once but under ten times. V and J are TRBV28 and TRBJ1-2, with a possible D match to TRBD1 (5 bases). V gave up 2 bases and J gave up 10 bases, with 11 bases separating them. This CDR3 is built from 12 residues. Germline V gene sequence: CDR1 MDHEN, CDR2 SYDVKM. CDR3 amino acids: CASSLGGGHYTF. Written as DNA, the CDR3 is TGTGCCAGCAGTTTAGGTGGCGGACACTACACCTTC.

This chain joins TRBV15 and TRBJ1-2, with a possible D match to TRBD1 (5 bases). The CDR3 is 13 amino acids. Deletions cut 5 bases from V and 4 bases from J, with 11 bases between. CDR1 LNHNV and CDR2 YYDKDF come from the germline V gene (reference sequence). CDR3 protein: CATSPGGSYGYTF. CDR3 DNA sequence: TGTGCCACCAGCCCCGGGGGATCCTATGGCTACACCTTC.

The chain combines TRBV21-1 with TRBJ1-1; the table assigns TRBD1, which was not confirmed against the DNA. TRBV21-1 counts as a pseudogene. This CDR3 contains 16 residues. The CDR3 sequence: CASPTWGRPPNTEAFF. The DNA for the CDR3 is TGTGCCAGCCCAACATGGGGCAGGCCGCCGAACACTGAAGCTTTCTTT.

The J gene is TRBJ2-1, the V gene TRBV11-2; 7 bases line up with TRBD2. V lost 6 bases and J lost 5; bases outside the gene matches: 13. CDR3 length: 16 amino acids. Germline CDR1 is SGHAT and CDR2 is FQNNGV. The CDR3 region is CASSRTRTPYNNEQFF. The CDR3 region has the DNA TGTGCCAGCAGTCGGACTAGGACTCCTTATAACAATGAGCAGTTCTTC.

The rearrangement joins TRBV7-2 to TRBJ2-2; 8 positions agree with TRBD1. CDR3 length equals 14 residues. Per germline, CDR1 SGHTA and CDR2 FQGNSA. With 7 bases clipped from V and 2 bases from J, the junction kept 3 bases outside the gene matches. The CDR3 sequence is CASMTGVNTGELFF. The DNA for the CDR3 is TGTGCCAGCATGACAGGGGTAAACACCGGGGAGCTGTTTTTT. The whole variable domain, filled in from reference TRBV7-2 and TRBJ2-2, reads GAGVSQSPSNKVTEKGKDVELRCDPISGHTALYWYRQSLGQGLEFLIYFQGNSAPDKSGLPSDRFSAERTGGSVSTLTIQRTQQEDSAVYLCASMTGVNTGELFFGEGSRLTVL.

The rearrangement links TRBV5-1 to TRBJ2-1; TRBD1 agrees at 9 bases. The V gene end was trimmed by 3 bases and the J gene end by 5 bases; junction bases not matched to a gene: 6. Germline V lookup: CDR1 SGHRS, CDR2 YFSETQ. The CDR3 covers 15 residues. Written as DNA, the CDR3 is TGCGCCAGCAGCTCCGGGACAGGGTTCGACAATGAGCAGTTCTTC. Translation gives CASSSGTGFDNEQFF.

V usage is TRBV7-2 and J usage is TRBJ1-1, with 10 bases identical to TRBD1. Germline assignment: CDR1 SGHTA and CDR2 FQGNSA. CDR3 length: 14 amino acids. With V trimmed by 5 bases and J by 3 bases, 3 bases remained unmatched. In DNA, the CDR3 is TGTGCCAGCAGCCCGGACAGGGGGTACACTGAAGCTTTCTTT. Translated: CASSPDRGYTEAFF.

J is TRBJ1-2 and V is TRBV7-9; TRBD1 agrees at 7 bases. Per germline, CDR1 SEHNR and CDR2 FQNEAQ (reference sequence). The CDR3 is 13 amino acids. The J segment lost 2 bases and the V segment lost 4 bases, leaving 1 base of the junction unmatched. The CDR3 nucleotides read TGTGCCAGCAGCTCGGGACAGAACTATGGCTACACCTTC. It specifies CASSSGQNYGYTF.

The rearrangement links TRBV5-4 to TRBJ2-2, with a weak D call TRBD1 (6 bases). V lost 3 bases and J lost 0, with 9 bases in between. Germline CDR1 is SGHNT and CDR2 is YYREEE (reference sequence). This CDR3 region has 15 residues. CDR3 DNA sequence: TGTGCCAGCAGCTACGGGACAACGAACACCGGGGAGCTGTTTTTT. It codes for CASSYGTTNTGELFF.

The rearrangement uses TRBV19 and TRBJ1-1; D may be TRBD1 (5 bases). Deletions cut 3 bases from V and 3 bases from J, with 11 bases between. Germline V gene data show CDR1 as LNHDA and CDR2 as SQIVND (reference sequence). This CDR3 has 14 residues. The CDR3 reads CASSMNGGDTEAFF. Written as DNA, the CDR3 is TGTGCCAGTAGTATGAACGGGGGAGACACTGAAGCTTTCTTT.

The CDR3 region has the DNA TGTGCCAGCAGCCCACAGGGTCCCGAGCAGTACGTC. It is translated as CASSPQGPEQYV. The genes are TRBV2 and TRBJ2-7; possibly TRBD1 for D (6 bases). The germline V gene encodes CDR1 SNHLY and CDR2 FYNNEI. Between the trimmed V and J ends, which lost 6 bases and 6 bases, there was a span of 12 bases. The CDR3 has 12 amino acids.

This clone has just a few counts. CDR3: CASSQREGGPQHF. As DNA, the CDR3 is TGTGCCAGCAGCCAGAGGGAGGGAGGACCCCAGCATTTT. The chain is built from TRBV14 and TRBJ1-5; D gene ambiguous. In germline, CDR1 is SGHDN, CDR2 FVKESK. With 3 bases removed from V and 10 bases from J, the gap between germline ends came to 13 bases. CDR3 length equals 13 residues.

The CDR3 DNA follows: TGTGCCAGCAGCCCCAATGGCCTAGGGGCCACTGAAGCTTTCTTT. Translation gives CASSPNGLGATEAFF. This chain joins TRBV11-2 and TRBJ1-1; possible D gene TRBD1, 5 bases. V was shortened by 5 bases and J by 4 bases, with 17 bases between the two germline ends. This CDR3 region has 15 residues. CDR1 and CDR2 (germline): SGHAT, FQNNGV. Full variable domain (rest looked up from reference TRBV11-2 and TRBJ1-1): EAGVAQSPRYKIIEKRQSVAFWCNPISGHATLYWYQQILGQGPKLLIQFQNNGVVDDSQLPKDRFSAERLKGVDSTLKIQPAKLEDSAVYLCASSPNGLGATEAFFGQGTRLTVV.

This chain connects TRBV4-1 to TRBJ2-1; 10 bases are shared with TRBD2. The CDR3 spans 19 residues. J lost 0 bases, V lost 1 base, and 9 bases had no gene match. CDR1 and CDR2 (germline): MGHRA, YSYEKL. The CDR3 sequence: CASSQGPSGGRSSYNEQFF. The CDR3 bases are TGCGCCAGCAGCCAAGGTCCTAGCGGGGGCCGGAGCTCCTACAATGAGCAGTTCTTC.

The rearrangement links TRBV29-1 to TRBJ2-3; tentative D call: TRBD1 (7 bases). This CDR3 is built from 12 residues. Looked up from germline, CDR1 is SQVTM and CDR2 is ANQGSEA. The V and J ends lost 7 bases and 7 bases respectively, with 15 bases between them. The CDR3: CSADRAGNTQYF. CDR3 coding DNA: TGCAGCGCCGACAGGGCGGGGAATACGCAGTATTTT.

The V gene is TRBV7-2, the J gene TRBJ2-2, with D perhaps TRBD1 (6 bases). V gave up 2 bases and J gave up 4 bases, with 11 bases separating them. Germline CDR1 reads SGHTA; CDR2 reads FQGNSA. CDR3 size: 15 residues. The CDR3 nucleotides are TGTGCCAGCAGCTTAAAACAGGGCCCCACCGGGGAGCTGTTTTTT. Amino acid sequence: CASSLKQGPTGELFF.

The chain has TRBV19 and TRBJ2-3; no reliable D call. Looked up from germline, CDR1 is LNHDA and CDR2 is SQIVND (reference sequence). The CDR3 contains 16 residues. The ends were cut back, 5 bases at V and 0 bases at J, with 15 bases in the middle. The CDR3 DNA reads as TGTGCCAGTAGTGGGCCACACAGCCTTAGCACAGATACGCAGTATTTT. This translates into CASSGPHSLSTDTQYF.

This rearrangement joins TRBV18 to TRBJ1-2; D remains unclear. Per germline, CDR1 KGHSH and CDR2 LQKENI. V was shortened by 2 bases and J by 4 bases, with 11 bases between the two germline ends. The CDR3 covers 14 residues. As DNA, the CDR3 is TGTGCCAGCTCACCAGGGAGGGATGGCTATGGCTACACCTTC. Translation: CASSPGRDGYGYTF.